This T cell receptor beta chain was captured by sequencing in a study of early T cells in non-severe SARS-CoV-2 infection. Overall study context: Sequenced bulk RNA came from whole blood that was unsorted, and chains were unpaired.

This clonotype was counted only a few times. Its antigen remains unidentified. Findings and caveats of the study: VDJdb matches were skewed toward anti-spike CD8 T cell responses.

The TCR library protocol was used to attach unique molecular identifiers. These identifiers were attached to individual cDNA molecules. TCRdb analysed the 5' RACE reads with MiXCR anew, one entry per CDR3 protein. Here the sample spans about 33,000 distinct CDR3 sequences, over 4.5% being singletons. CDR3 length: 15 amino acids. Trimming removed 0 bases from V and 1 base from J, with 9 bases in between. Germline loops: CDR1 ENHRY, CDR2 SYGVKD. This chain connects TRBV10-3 to TRBJ1-1; tentatively, D is TRBD1 (5 bases). The sequenced sample was whole blood. The TCR was taken from an adult who was a healthcare worker with PCR-confirmed SARS-CoV-2 infection or an uninfected control (not recorded which). The CDR3 here is CAISESGRTNTEAFF. CDR3 DNA: TGTGCCATCAGTGAGTCGGGACGGACGAACACTGAAGCTTTCTTT.